This paragraph covers one T cell receptor (beta chain) sequence. Antigen specificity is unknown. The data were obtained in a study of T cells after posttransplantation cyclophosphamide. Study results and limitations: Tissue-infiltrating T cells from skin or gut overlapped little with blood T cells. Recipient CMV seropositivity and CMV reactivation strongly tracked TRB clonality.

V was trimmed by 3 bases and J by 0 bases, leaving 11 bases between them. This CDR3 spans 14 amino acids. CDR1 and CDR2 from the germline V gene are SQVTM and ANQGSEA. Method: immunoSEQ multiplex PCR; TCRdb's copy keeps in-frame clones and lacks some. The sample includes about 66,000 clones, around 93% of them seen just once. This TCR came from a woman under 40 in good health and a related stem cell transplant donor. Sequencing used PBMCs. The chain links TRBV29-1 to TRBJ1-2; no definite D call. As DNA, the CDR3 is TGCAGCGTTGACAGCACAACCACTAACTATGGCTACACCTTC. This translates into CSVDSTTTNYGYTF.